This T cell receptor (beta chain) was sequenced during a study of molecular identifiers for immune sequencing clone quantification. General study findings and limits: Jurkat TCR RNA spiked in from one cell could reportedly be detected among about a million naive cells.

For naive CD8 T cells, sorting used the CD8+CD4-CCR7+CD45RA+ phenotype. This clonotype showed up just a few times. What it binds is not known. Germline CDR1 is DFQATT and CDR2 is SNEGSKA (reference sequence). V lost 0 bases to trimming and J lost 7 bases, with 16 bases between them. The CDR3 length is 16 residues. Bulk TCR libraries used previously described methods and listed TCR primers. Each CDR3 protein is one row after TCRdb ran MiXCR on the PCR reads. The sample records about half a million distinct CDR3 sequences, about a fifth being singletons. Sequenced material: naive CD8+ T cells from blood, with Jurkat cell RNA spiked in. Subset: FACS-sorted CD8+CD4-CCR7+CD45RA+ naive T cells. V usage is TRBV20-1 and J usage is TRBJ1-6; unclear D gene. The receptor was derived from a human donor in good health. Some libraries in this study had Jurkat cell RNA spiked in. CDR3 nucleotide sequence: TGCAGTGCTAGAGACCGGAACGGGCAGCGAAATTCACCCCTCCACTTT. This sequence encodes CSARDRNGQRNSPLHF.